The present T cell receptor (beta chain) was sequenced within a study of blood T cell repertoires in COVID-19. At the level of the study: Both acute and convalescent COVID-19 samples were obtained from the United States, Italy and Spain. T cells, B-cell-depleted T cells, or PBMCs supplied cDNA or gDNA.

The ends were cut back, 1 base at V and 0 bases at J, with 13 bases in the middle. The length of the CDR3 is 17 residues. Per germline, CDR1 LGHNA and CDR2 YNFKEQ. In the study's own analysis: For nucleated cells, counts were estimated from reference gene primer amplification. Only in-frame clones appear in the TCRdb table, and some are missing; sequencing was by immunoSEQ multiplex PCR. V, J and clone size were drawn from that table, and D and trimming were deduced from the DNA. The data contain around 150,000 clones, around 92% of them singletons. Sequencing was done on a sample of peripheral blood. This receptor was taken from a man between 60 and 75 years old with acute or convalescent COVID-19. The chain is built from TRBV4-2 and TRBJ2-1; D unclear. The CDR3 region is CASSQGRSFVSYNEQFF. DNA of the CDR3: TGTGCCAGCAGCCAAGGAAGGAGTTTCGTCTCCTACAATGAGCAGTTCTTC.